The 17 T cell receptor beta chains in this list originate from one sample, sequenced in a study of blood T cell repertoires in COVID-19. Clones were sequenced by immunoSEQ multiplex PCR, and TCRdb holds only the in-frame ones, with some missing. The profile shows more than 85,000 clones, approximately 80% of them singletons. The specimen was peripheral blood. The source is a man in his 70s with acute or convalescent COVID-19.

This chain joins TRBV7-3 and TRBJ1-6; TRBD1 might be the D (6 bases). This CDR3 spans 23 amino acids. V was pared by 1 base and J by 1 base, with 29 bases between. CDR1 is SGHTA and CDR2 is FQGTGA in the germline V gene. The CDR3 DNA is TGTGCCAGCAGCTTAAGTGCAGGGGAGGGGGATGGGGATTGGAGGTCCTATAATTCACCCCTCCACTTT. The encoded protein is CASSLSAGEGDGDWRSYNSPLHF.

This chain joins TRBV4-2 and TRBJ2-1; D not certain. The CDR3 has 15 amino acids. From germline, CDR1 is LGHNA and CDR2 YNFKEQ. Between the trimmed V and J ends, which lost 5 bases and 0 bases, there was a span of 11 bases. In DNA, the CDR3 is TGTGCCAGCAGCGATGAGAATTTCTCCTACAATGAGCAGTTCTTC. Protein product: CASSDENFSYNEQFF.

This chain links TRBV10-1 with TRBJ2-7; TRBD2 is a possible D gene (7 bases). Trimming removed 5 bases at V and 0 bases at J, with 17 bases between. Germline V gene lookup returns CDR1 WNHNN and CDR2 SYGVQD (reference sequence). CDR3 size: 16 residues. The CDR3 protein is CASSPAEGGNSYEQYF. The CDR3 DNA reads as TGCGCCAGCAGTCCCGCCGAGGGGGGGAACTCCTACGAGCAGTACTTC.

This clone was recorded once. The chain combines TRBV7-2 with TRBJ2-4, with D unclear. The CDR3 extends over 14 amino acids. Trimming took off 1 base at V and 8 bases at J, with 12 bases between the two ends. CDR1 and CDR2 from the germline V gene are SGHTA and FQGNSA. The chain's CDR3 is CASSLDPGVDIQYF. In nucleotides, the CDR3 is TGTGCCAGCAGCTTAGATCCGGGTGTGGACATTCAGTACTTC.

The chain combines TRBV6-6 with TRBJ2-7, with 14 nucleotides matching TRBD2. Germline CDR1 is MNHNY and CDR2 is SVGAGI (reference sequence). The CDR3 totals 15 residues. Germline trimming cut 2 bases from V and 5 bases from J; bases unmatched to any gene: 2. The CDR3 DNA follows: TGTGCCAGCAGTTACGGGACTAGCGGGGGCAACGAGCAGTACTTC. As protein: CASSYGTSGGNEQYF.

This chain links TRBV30 with TRBJ1-4; 7 bases align to TRBD1. Germline trimming cut 2 bases from V and 8 bases from J; bases unmatched to any gene: 11. CDR1 GTSNPN and CDR2 SVGIG come from the germline V gene (reference sequence). This CDR3 is 15 amino acids long. The CDR3 nucleotides read TGTGCCTGGAGTACCCTAGACAGGGTGGGCGAAAAACTGTTTTTT. Protein sequence: CAWSTLDRVGEKLFF.

The chain joins TRBV6-1 to TRBJ1-1; a possible D gene is TRBD1 (5 bases). The CDR3 covers 13 residues. The V gene lost 2 bases and the J gene lost 11 bases, with 15 bases spanning the gap. The germline V gene has CDR1 MNHNS and CDR2 SASEGT. Here the CDR3 reads CASSESGQDRAFF. The CDR3 region has the DNA TGTGCCAGCAGTGAATCAGGACAAGACCGGGCTTTCTTT.

V is TRBV6-2 or TRBV6-3 and J is TRBJ1-1; no reliable D call. In germline, CDR1 is MNHEY, CDR2 SVGEGT. V shed 4 bases and J shed 0 bases, with 27 bases lying between them. The CDR3 totals 20 residues. In nucleotides, the CDR3 is TGTGCCAGCAGTTCTATCCCCGGAGTCCTTACCCCCAAACTGAACACTGAAGCTTTCTTT. Protein: CASSSIPGVLTPKLNTEAFF.

The chain carries TRBV27 and TRBJ2-2, with D possibly being TRBD1 (5 bases). Germline CDR1 and CDR2: MNHEY and SMNVEV (reference sequence). V dropped 6 bases and J dropped 6 bases, with 8 bases sitting between them. This CDR3 spans 12 amino acids. DNA of the CDR3: TGTGCCAGCAGGTCAGGGTCCGGGGAGCTGTTTTTT. This encodes CASRSGSGELFF.

This chain connects TRBV3-1 (or the pseudogene TRBV3-2) to TRBJ2-2; 12 positions match TRBD2. The CDR3 is 17 residues long. V lost 5 bases and J lost 6; bases outside the gene matches: 10. The germline V gene encodes CDR1 LGHDT and CDR2 YNNKEL (reference sequence). The CDR3 protein is CASSILAGGVQPGELFF. The DNA for the CDR3 is TGTGCCAGCAGCATACTAGCGGGGGGCGTTCAACCCGGGGAGCTGTTTTTT.

This sequence joins TRBV5-6 and TRBJ1-2, with D uncertain. V lost 0 bases to trimming and J lost 4 bases, with 16 bases between them. The CDR3 contains 16 residues. CDR1 SGHDT and CDR2 YYEEEE come from the germline V gene. The CDR3 coding sequence is TGTGCCAGCAGCTTGGGACCGGGGTCTGGCTTCTATGGCTACACCTTC. Its protein product is CASSLGPGSGFYGYTF.

This chain links TRBV6-1 with TRBJ1-3, with 9 bases that match TRBD1. CDR3 length: 16 residues. Germline V lookup: CDR1 MNHNS, CDR2 SASEGT. Germline trimming cut 4 bases from V and 3 bases from J; bases unmatched to any gene: 7. CDR3 bases: TGTGCCAGCAGTGCCTCCGGGACAGGGATTGGAAACACCATATATTTT. Translated, it gives CASSASGTGIGNTIYF.

This clone was detected only a few times. The rearrangement links TRBV29-1 to TRBJ2-1; no definite D call. The germline CDR1 and CDR2 sequences are SQVTM and ANQGSEA. V dropped 4 bases and J dropped 7 bases, with 5 bases sitting between them. CDR3 length equals 10 residues. The CDR3 is CSVVSNEQFF. In DNA, the CDR3 is TGCAGCGTTGTATCTAATGAGCAGTTCTTC.

The chain carries TRBV7-6 and TRBJ1-3, with TRBD1 matching 7 bases. Trimming cost V 7 bases and J 4 bases; bases outside gene matches: 7. This CDR3 is 14 amino acids long. The V gene's germline CDR1 is SGHVS and CDR2 FNYEAQ. CDR3 sequence: CASKEGASGNTIYF. The CDR3 bases are TGTGCCAGCAAGGAGGGGGCGTCGGGAAACACCATATATTTT.

V gene TRBV11-2 combines with J gene TRBJ2-1, with TRBD2 matching 12 bases. The V and J ends lost 3 bases and 4 bases, in that order; junction bases with no gene match: 1. This CDR3 is built from 15 residues. Germline V gene sequence: CDR1 SGHAT, CDR2 FQNNGV. The CDR3 coding sequence is TGTGCCAGCAGCTTGGGACTAGCGGGTTACAATGAGCAGTTCTTC. It specifies CASSLGLAGYNEQFF.

This clone was detected a few times. In DNA form, the CDR3 reads TGTGCCAGCGGGGCGAGCTCCTATAATTCACCCCTCCACTTT. Translating gives CASGASSYNSPLHF. The gene calls are TRBV9 and TRBJ1-6; D is possibly TRBD1 (5 bases). The CDR3 contains 14 residues. Per the germline V gene, CDR1 is SGDLS and CDR2 is YYNGEE. Trimming removed 7 bases from V and 0 bases from J, with 8 bases in between. Combining the CDR3 with reference TRBV9 and TRBJ1-6 gives the whole variable domain DSGVTQTPKHLITATGQRVTLRCSPRSGDLSVYWYQQSLDQGLQFLIQYYNGEERAKGNILERFSAQQFPDLHSELNLSSLELGDSALYFCASGASSYNSPLHFGNGTRLTVT.

The DNA for the CDR3 is TGTGCCAGCTGGGCGAATGAGCAGTTCTTC. Translated, it gives CASWANEQFF. The chain recombines TRBV7-2 with TRBJ2-1; D remains ambiguous. V was cut by 8 bases and J by 7 bases, with 6 bases left in between. Germline-derived CDR1 and CDR2 are SGHTA and FQGNSA. The CDR3 is made up of 10 amino acids. The variable domain in full, with the rest retrieved from reference TRBV7-2 and TRBJ2-1, is GAGVSQSPSNKVTEKGKDVELRCDPISGHTALYWYRQSLGQGLEFLIYFQGNSAPDKSGLPSDRFSAERTGGSVSTLTIQRTQQEDSAVYLCASWANEQFFGPGTRLTVL.